This entry is about one T cell receptor beta chain. Its antigen is unknown. Each CDR3 protein is one row after TCRdb ran MiXCR on the reads. Of around 330,000 distinct CDR3 sequences listed, 15% to 20% are singletons. These data come from a study of T cell repertoires in cytomegalovirus infection. V was pared by 2 bases and J by 4 bases, with 5 bases of the junction left unmatched. This CDR3 region has 14 residues. Germline V gene sequence: CDR1 SGHRS, CDR2 YFSETQ. Study conclusions and caveats: CMV-specific TCR beta clonotypes restricted by HLA-C were the ones dominating the ex vivo response.

The sequenced sample consisted of PBMCs. The chain joins TRBV5-1 to TRBJ2-5, with 7 nucleotides matching TRBD1. The sequence derives from a human donor in good health (CMV status not recorded). Some clones in this sample may be carry-over from other donors' samples. The DNA for the CDR3 is TGCGCCAGCAGCTTTACAGGGGACCTAGAGACCCAGTACTTC. Amino acids: CASSFTGDLETQYF.